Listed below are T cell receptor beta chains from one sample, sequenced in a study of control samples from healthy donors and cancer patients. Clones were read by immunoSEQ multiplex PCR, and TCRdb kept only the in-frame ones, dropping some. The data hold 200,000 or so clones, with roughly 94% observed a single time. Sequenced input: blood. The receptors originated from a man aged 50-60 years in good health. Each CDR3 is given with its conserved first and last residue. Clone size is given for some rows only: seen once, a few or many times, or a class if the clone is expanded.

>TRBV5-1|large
CASSPPQGDGNQPQHF
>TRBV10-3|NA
CAKGDRDEETQYF
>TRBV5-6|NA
CASSRIQGVDNEQFF
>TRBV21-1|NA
CASSKKAWVLQETQYF
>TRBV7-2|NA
CASSQGTTTNEKLFF
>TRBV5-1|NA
CASSLQGAVNTEAFF
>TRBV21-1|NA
CASSKAGSPRAVDSPLHF
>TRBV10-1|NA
CASSARNTEAFF
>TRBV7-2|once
CASSLLRETQYF
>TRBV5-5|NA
CASSPLDGGLYQETQYF
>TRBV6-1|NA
CASSEYRVYGYTF
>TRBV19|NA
CATRTASLFYNEQFF
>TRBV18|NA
CASSPSSSSGNIQYF
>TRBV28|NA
CASLQGSGGYTF
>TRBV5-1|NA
CASSLSPDEKLFF